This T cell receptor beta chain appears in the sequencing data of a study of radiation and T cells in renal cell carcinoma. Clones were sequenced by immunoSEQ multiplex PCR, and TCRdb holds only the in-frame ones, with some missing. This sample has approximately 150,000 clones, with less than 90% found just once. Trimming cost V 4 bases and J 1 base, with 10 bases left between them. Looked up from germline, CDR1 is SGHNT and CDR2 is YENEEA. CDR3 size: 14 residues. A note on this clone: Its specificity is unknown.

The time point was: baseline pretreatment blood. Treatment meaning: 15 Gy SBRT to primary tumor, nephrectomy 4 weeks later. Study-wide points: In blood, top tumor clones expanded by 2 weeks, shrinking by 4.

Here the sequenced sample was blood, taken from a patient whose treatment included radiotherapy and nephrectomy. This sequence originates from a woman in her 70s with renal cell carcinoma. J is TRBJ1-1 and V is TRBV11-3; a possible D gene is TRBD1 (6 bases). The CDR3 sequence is CASSSPDRNTEAFF. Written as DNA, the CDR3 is TGTGCCAGCAGCTCTCCGGACAGGAACACTGAAGCTTTCTTT.